Listed below are T cell receptor beta chains from one sample, sequenced in a study of CD8+ T cells in alopecia areata. The assay was immunoSEQ multiplex PCR, and TCRdb's table has in-frame clones only and misses some. The sample shows 200,000 or so clones, more than 45% of them seen only once. This specimen was CD4+ T cells sorted from blood, taken at week 0. Every receptor here comes from a human donor with alopecia areata. The CDR3 runs from the conserved cysteine through the conserved F or W. The D gene is left open where the match is weak. Some rows mark clone size as missing; the rest say once, few, many or name a class of expanded clone.

J: TRBJ2-7
size: once
V: TRBV7-8
D: -
CDR3: CASSLGDQSYEQYF
DNA: TGTGCCAGCAGCTTAGGGGACCAATCCTACGAGCAGTACTTC

J: TRBJ1-2
size: once
V: TRBV2
D: -
CDR3: CASRPVPNYGYTF
DNA: TGTGCCAGCAGACCAGTTCCTAACTATGGCTACACCTTC

J: TRBJ2-5
size: -
V: TRBV29-1
D: -
CDR3: CSVGRMETQYF
DNA: TGCAGCGTTGGTAGGATGGAGACCCAGTACTTC

J: TRBJ1-1
size: once
V: TRBV4-1
D: -
CDR3: CASSQETGRNTEAFF
DNA: TGCGCCAGCAGCCAAGAAACGGGGCGGAACACTGAAGCTTTCTTT

J: TRBJ1-2
size: -
V: TRBV18
D: -
CDR3: CASSPPSTSYGYTF
DNA: TGTGCCAGCTCACCACCTTCAACGTCCTATGGCTACACCTTC

J: TRBJ1-2
size: -
V: TRBV4-1
D: -
CDR3: CASSQTPPGPYGYTF
DNA: TGCGCCAGCAGCCAGACACCTCCAGGGCCCTATGGCTACACCTTC

J: TRBJ2-5
size: -
V: TRBV15
D: -
CDR3: CATSRYPDEETQYF
DNA: TGTGCCACCAGCAGATACCCAGACGAAGAGACCCAGTACTTC

J: TRBJ2-7
size: -
V: TRBV27
D: -
CDR3: CASSPMVSTHSYEQYF
DNA: TGTGCCAGCAGTCCCATGGTTAGCACCCACTCCTACGAGCAGTACTTC

J: TRBJ1-1
size: -
V: TRBV5-1
D: TRBD1
CDR3: CASSPPGQGENTEAFF
DNA: TGCGCCAGCAGCCCCCCGGGACAGGGGGAGAACACTGAAGCTTTCTTT

J: TRBJ2-7
size: -
V: TRBV5-1
D: -
CDR3: CASSLVAFSYGQYF
DNA: TGCGCCAGCAGCTTGGTAGCCTTCTCCTACGGGCAGTACTTC

J: TRBJ2-3
size: few
V: TRBV29-1
D: -
CDR3: CSVGTLAADTQYF
DNA: TGCAGCGTGGGGACTTTGGCCGCAGATACGCAGTATTTT